Below, one T cell receptor (beta chain) is given with its context. The CDR3 runs 15 residues. Trimming removed 7 bases from V and 5 bases from J, with 18 bases in between. Germline V gene data show CDR1 as KGHSH and CDR2 as LQKENI. The data were obtained in a study of memory CD4+ T cells and cytomegalovirus serostatus. The data were produced by immunoSEQ multiplex PCR, yet TCRdb's version contains in-frame clones alone and is incomplete. The profile covers under 50,000 clones, with 74% appearing a single time and more than 1% taken by the ten largest. The sort gate was single viable CD3+CD4+CD8-CD45RO+ cells for memory CD4+ T cells. CMV serostatus came from serum IgG against pp150, pp28, p38, p52.

The receptor's source is an adult in good health and CMV-seropositive. The chain couples TRBV18 to TRBJ2-1, with D perhaps matching TRBD2 (5 bases). Sequenced material: memory CD4+ T cells from blood. The CDR3 coding sequence is TGTGCCAGCTTACAGACCCCTGAGGGTAACAATGAGCAGTTCTTC. Amino acid sequence: CASLQTPEGNNEQFF.